The present T cell receptor beta chain was sequenced within a study of blood T cell repertoires in COVID-19. Whole-study context: T cells, B-cell-depleted T cells, or PBMCs supplied cDNA or gDNA.

The CDR3 length is 16 residues. Germline lookup yields CDR1 LNHDA and CDR2 SQIVND (reference sequence). Trimming removed 5 bases from V and 9 bases from J; junction bases left unmatched: 14. Original analysis: Amplifying reference gene primers gave estimates of nucleated cell counts. Libraries were prepared by immunoSEQ multiplex PCR; TCRdb keeps only in-frame clonotypes and omits some of them. That table gives V, J and clone size, and the DNA gave D and trimming. The sample has tens of thousands of clones, 74% seen once. Patients at the Seattle site were enrolled during active infection and followed longitudinally.

Material: peripheral blood. V and J are TRBV19 and TRBJ1-5; 9 bases line up with TRBD1. This TCR came from a man aged 70-80 years with COVID-19, enrolled during active disease. CDR3 coding DNA: TGTGCCAGTAGTCCGCCCGGGACAGGGTCCGGTCCGCCCCAGCATTTT. Protein product: CASSPPGTGSGPPQHF. The complete variable domain, with remaining parts taken from reference TRBV19 and TRBJ1-5, reads DGGITQSPKYLFRKEGQNVTLSCEQNLNHDAMYWYRQDPGQGLRLIYYSQIVNDFQKGDIAEGYSVSREKKESFPLTVTSAQKNPTAFYLCASSPPGTGSGPPQHFGDGTRLSIL.